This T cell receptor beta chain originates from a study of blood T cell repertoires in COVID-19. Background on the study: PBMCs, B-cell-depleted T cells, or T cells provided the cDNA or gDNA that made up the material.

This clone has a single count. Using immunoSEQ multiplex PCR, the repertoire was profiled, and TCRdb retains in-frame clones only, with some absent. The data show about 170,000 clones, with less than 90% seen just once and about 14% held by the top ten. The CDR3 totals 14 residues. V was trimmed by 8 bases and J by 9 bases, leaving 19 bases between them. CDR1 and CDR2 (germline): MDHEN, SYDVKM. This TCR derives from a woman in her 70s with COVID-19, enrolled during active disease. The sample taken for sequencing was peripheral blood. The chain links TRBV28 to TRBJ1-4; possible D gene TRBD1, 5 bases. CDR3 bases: TGTGCCAGCCTTTCTTTGGTGGAGGGGAAAAAACTGTTTTTT. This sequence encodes CASLSLVEGKKLFF.